The next 17 T cell receptor beta chains were all read from a single sample in a study of CD8+CD57+ T cells in acquired aplastic anemia. Genomic DNA templated the TCR beta VDJ and CDR3 profiling. TCRdb analysed the reads with MiXCR anew, one entry per CDR3 protein. The profile shows just over 400,000 distinct CDR3 sequences, approximately 70% of them singletons. Sequenced: sorted CD4+, CD8+, or CD8+CD57+ T cells (not recorded which) from PBMCs. Receptors were obtained from a human donor in good health, serving as a control.

A remark on this clonotype: One base away lies a much larger clone, so this may be a sequencing read error. This chain connects TRBV12-3 or TRBV12-4 to TRBJ1-1; perhaps TRBD1 as D (6 bases). CDR3 length: 14 amino acids. Trimming took off 6 bases at V and 11 bases at J, with 22 bases between the two ends. The DNA for the CDR3 is TGTGCCAGCAGCCGAAGCGGGGGGCTGATGGAGGCTTTCTTT. This encodes CASSRSGGLMEAFF.

Concerning this clonotype: The final CDR3 position lacks the conserved phenylalanine or tryptophan, pointing to a likely read error. It is unclear where the CDR3 begins or ends on the DNA, so no DNA is shown, and the CDR3 is as TCRdb lists it. V and J are TRBV2 and TRBJ1-6. Germline CDR1 and CDR2: SNHLY and FYNNEI. The CDR3 contains 13 residues when both ends are counted. This CDR3 is CASSYHDDQYFHL.

On this clonotype: Its ends do not fully match the called genes, so a read error is possible. The rearrangement links TRBV25-1 to TRBJ1-4; 8 nucleotides match TRBD1. The germline V gene encodes CDR1 MGHDK and CDR2 SYGVNS. The CDR3 loop spans 14 amino acids. Here the CDR3 reads CASSERQGRGKLSF. In DNA form, the CDR3 reads TGTGCCAGCAGTGAAAGACAGGGGCGGGGAAAACTGTCTTTT. Full variable domain (missing parts from reference TRBV25-1 and TRBJ1-4): EADIYQTPRYLVIGTGKKITLECSQTMGHDKMYWYQQDPGMELHLIHYSYGVNSTEKGDLSSESTVSRIRTEHFPLTLESARPSHTSQYLCASSERQGRGKLSFGSGTQLSVL.

The chain is built from TRBV20-1 and TRBJ2-3, with 10 nucleotides matching TRBD2. The trim removed 7 bases at V and 4 bases at J, leaving 11 bases unmatched. This CDR3 contains 15 residues. The germline CDR1 and CDR2 sequences are DFQATT and SNEGSKA (reference sequence). CDR3 residues: CSVLTSGHTADTQYF. The CDR3, as DNA: TGCAGTGTTTTGACTAGCGGGCACACCGCAGATACGCAGTATTTT.

The genes are TRBV12-3 or TRBV12-4 and TRBJ1-6; D gene ambiguous. The CDR3 is 15 amino acids. The V gene lost 5 bases and the J gene lost 3 bases, with 11 bases spanning the gap. The CDR3 reads CASSRVFDYNSPLHF. The CDR3 bases are TGTGCCAGCAGTCGAGTGTTCGACTATAATTCACCCCTCCACTTT.

This clonotype was seen a few times. This chain joins TRBV7-3 and TRBJ2-5; the D gene is possibly TRBD2 (5 bases). The germline gives CDR1 SGHTA, CDR2 FQGTGA. V lost 4 bases and J lost 5, with 11 bases in between. There are 13 residues in the CDR3. The CDR3 nucleotides read TGTGCCAGCAGCTCCCGAACGGGGGAGACCCAGTACTTC. Translating gives CASSSRTGETQYF.

The chain recombines TRBV12-5 with TRBJ2-3; possibly TRBD2 for D (7 bases). This CDR3 has 16 residues. CDR1 LGHNT and CDR2 FRNRAP come from the germline V gene. CDR3: CASSLRPVGGGHTQYF. The CDR3 DNA follows: TGTGCCAGTAGTTTGCGTCCAGTGGGCGGGGGCCATACGCAGTATTTT.

Ten or more counts support this clonotype. The chain couples TRBV5-8 to TRBJ1-2; 10 bases line up with TRBD1. The CDR3 is made up of 15 amino acids. Germline assignment: CDR1 SGHTS and CDR2 YDEGEE. V shed 3 bases, J shed 3 bases, and the junction held 5 bases outside the gene matches. The CDR3 sequence is CASSSATGGDYGYTF. The CDR3 DNA reads as TGTGCCAGCAGCTCTGCGACAGGGGGCGACTATGGCTACACCTTC.

Turning to this clonotype: An end of the junction differs from the germline gene, which may be a read error. The rearrangement uses TRBV9 and TRBJ2-5; D tentatively reads TRBD1 or TRBD2 (5 bases each). This CDR3 region has 13 residues. Germline V gene lookup returns CDR1 SGDLS and CDR2 YYNGEE. The chain's CDR3 is CASSRGRGTDEHF. CDR3 coding DNA: TGTGCCAGCAGCCGAGGGCGAGGGACGGACGAGCACTTC.

V usage is TRBV10-3 and J usage is TRBJ2-7, with 8 bases matching TRBD1. V dropped 5 bases and J dropped 3; count of bases not matched to a gene: 6. The germline V gene has CDR1 ENHRY and CDR2 SYGVKD. CDR3 length equals 14 residues. The CDR3 spells CAISLTGVGYEQYF. The CDR3 nucleotides read TGTGCCATCAGTCTGACAGGGGTGGGCTACGAGCAGTACTTC.

The genes are TRBV9 and TRBJ2-2, with 12 bases identical to TRBD2. The CDR3 has 16 amino acids. V shed 3 bases, J shed 5 bases, and the junction held 5 bases outside the gene matches. Germline V gene data show CDR1 as SGDLS and CDR2 as YYNGEE. The CDR3 nucleotides read TGTGCCAGCAGCGCCCTAGCGGGGGGGCCTACCGGGGAGCTGTTTTTT. Protein: CASSALAGGPTGELFF.

The chain links TRBV5-1 to TRBJ1-1; D might be TRBD1 (6 bases). The CDR3 length is 13 residues. Germline lookup yields CDR1 SGHRS and CDR2 YFSETQ. Trimming shortened V by 4 bases and J by 3 bases, and 10 bases separated the two germline ends. CDR3 DNA: TGCGCCAGCAGCCAACAGGGTGACACTGAAGCTTTCTTT. This translates into CASSQQGDTEAFF.

The genes are TRBV19 and TRBJ1-2; D remains unclear. With 7 bases removed from V and 1 base from J, the gap between germline ends came to 7 bases. The CDR3 contains 12 residues. Germline CDR1 reads LNHDA; CDR2 reads SQIVND (reference sequence). The CDR3: CASMKFNYGYTF. The CDR3 DNA reads TGTGCCAGTATGAAGTTTAACTATGGCTACACCTTC.

Concerning this clonotype: One end of the junction fails to match germline, which may point to a read error. This CDR3 reads CAISERQGTRALFF. The DNA for the CDR3 is TGTGCCATCAGTGAAAGACAGGGAACGAGGGCGCTGTTTTTT. The rearrangement uses TRBV2 and TRBJ2-2; 7 positions agree with TRBD1. The CDR3 consists of 14 residues. Germline CDR1 is SNHLY and CDR2 is FYNNEI.

The chain employs TRBV7-9 and TRBJ1-5; D is uncertain. V was cut by 5 bases and J by 7 bases, with 15 bases left in between. This CDR3 spans 14 amino acids. Germline CDR1 and CDR2: SEHNR and FQNEAQ (reference sequence). As DNA, the CDR3 is TGTGCCAGCAGCATTACCGGCGGGGAACAGCCCCAGCATTTT. Translated, it gives CASSITGGEQPQHF.

The rearrangement joins TRBV20-1 to TRBJ2-2; 7 bases align to TRBD1. CDR1 is DFQATT and CDR2 is SNEGSKA in the germline V gene (reference sequence). This CDR3 has 15 amino acids. The trim removed 3 bases at V and 6 bases at J, leaving 10 bases unmatched. The CDR3 DNA is TGCAGTGCTAGGGTCGCAGGGGGAACACCCGGGGAGCTGTTTTTT. This sequence encodes CSARVAGGTPGELFF.

With respect to this clonotype: The conserved phenylalanine or tryptophan is not found at the CDR3 terminus, so this likely reflects a read error. J is TRBJ2-2 and V is TRBV6-2 or TRBV6-3; TRBD1 or TRBD2 may be the D gene (5 bases each). Trimming took 4 bases from V and 3 from J, leaving 12 bases between them. The CDR3 runs to 15 residues. CDR1 and CDR2 from the germline V gene are MNHEY and SVGEGT. The chain's CDR3 is CASSLGDGDTGELFL. DNA of the CDR3: TGTGCCAGCAGTTTAGGGGACGGGGACACCGGGGAGCTGTTTTTG.